A single sample is the source of the 17 T cell receptor beta chains below, sequenced in a study of blood T cell repertoires in COVID-19. Only in-frame clones appear in the TCRdb table, and some are missing; sequencing was by immunoSEQ multiplex PCR. The table has 310,000 or so clones, about 85% seen once; the top ten hold about 2.2%. Sequencing was carried out using peripheral blood. Every receptor here comes from a woman aged 45-60 years who had recovered from COVID-19.

This chain joins TRBV10-3 and TRBJ1-2; maybe TRBD1 (5 bases). Trimming removed 2 bases at V and 2 bases at J, with 6 bases between. Germline V gives CDR1 ENHRY, CDR2 SYGVKD. The CDR3 loop spans 13 amino acids. The CDR3 bases are TGTGCCATCAGTGAGGCAGGGAACTATGGCTACACCTTC. Protein: CAISEAGNYGYTF.

The chain recombines TRBV7-9 with TRBJ2-5; 7 nucleotides align to TRBD2. This CDR3 region has 15 residues. V shed 5 bases, J shed 2 bases, and the junction held 8 bases outside the gene matches. Per the germline V gene, CDR1 is SEHNR and CDR2 is FQNEAQ (reference sequence). In DNA form, the CDR3 reads TGTGCCAGCAGCATAAGGACTAGTCCACAAGAGACCCAGTACTTC. Its translation is CASSIRTSPQETQYF. Full variable domain (missing parts from reference TRBV7-9 and TRBJ2-5): DTGVSQNPRHKITKRGQNVTFRCDPISEHNRLYWYRQTLGQGPEFLTYFQNEAQLEKSRLLSDRFSAERPKGSFSTLEIQRTEQGDSAMYLCASSIRTSPQETQYFGPGTRLLVL.

The rearrangement links TRBV13 to TRBJ2-3; no clear D. CDR3 length equals 12 residues. Trimming took 5 bases from V and 1 from J, leaving 4 bases between them. The germline V gene has CDR1 PRHDT and CDR2 FYEKMQ (reference sequence). The CDR3 DNA sequence: TGTGCCAGCAGCCCCGGCACAGATACGCAGTATTTT. Translation gives CASSPGTDTQYF. Looking up the rest from reference TRBV13 and TRBJ2-3 gives the full variable domain: AAGVIQSPRHLIKEKRETATLKCYPIPRHDTVYWYQQGPGQDPQFLISFYEKMQSDKGSIPDRFSAQQFSDYHSELNMSSLELGDSALYFCASSPGTDTQYFGPGTRLTVL.

This clone came up a few times. The chain employs TRBV6-2 or TRBV6-3 and TRBJ1-2; 9 bases are a match to TRBD1. The ends lost 5 bases at V and 5 bases at J; junction bases unmatched: 3. Germline V gene data show CDR1 as MNHEY and CDR2 as SVGEGT. This CDR3 is built from 13 residues. In DNA, the CDR3 is TGTGCCAGCAGTCCGACAGGGGGGTATGGCTACACCTTC. It specifies CASSPTGGYGYTF.

This rearrangement joins TRBV30 to TRBJ2-3; TRBD1 matches at 7 bases. This CDR3 is 14 amino acids long. The germline gives CDR1 GTSNPN, CDR2 SVGIG (reference sequence). J was trimmed by 5 bases and V by 0 bases; bases with no gene match: 5. The chain's CDR3 is CAWSVGGKGDTQYF. For the CDR3, the DNA is TGTGCCTGGAGTGTAGGGGGCAAAGGAGATACGCAGTATTTT.

CDR3 in DNA: TGTGCCAGCAGCCACGCTACTCTCAAGGGCATGGGTAGCGGATTACCCTACGAGCAGTACTTC. This sequence encodes CASSHATLKGMGSGLPYEQYF. V usage is TRBV3-1 (or the pseudogene TRBV3-2) and J usage is TRBJ2-7; a possible D gene is TRBD2 (6 bases). The CDR3 spans 21 residues. Germline assignment: CDR1 LGHDT and CDR2 YNNKEL (reference sequence). V dropped 3 bases and J dropped 2 bases, with 32 bases sitting between them.

The rearrangement uses TRBV4-2 and TRBJ2-1; 7 bases align to TRBD1. V lost 1 base, J lost 2 bases, and 11 bases stayed unmatched. Per germline, CDR1 LGHNA and CDR2 YNFKEQ. CDR3 size: 18 residues. CDR3 DNA sequence: TGTGCCAGCAGCCAAGCTCCTACCCAGGGGGATCCCTACAATGAGCAGTTCTTC. It is translated as CASSQAPTQGDPYNEQFF.

The chain links TRBV7-2 to TRBJ1-2, with a tentative D call TRBD1 (6 bases). Germline-derived CDR1 and CDR2 are SGHTA and FQGNSA. The CDR3 spans 12 residues. The V and J ends lost 5 bases and 7 bases respectively, with 11 bases between them. CDR3 in DNA: TGTGCCAGCAGCCCTCAGGGGTTTGGCTACACCTTC. It specifies CASSPQGFGYTF. The variable domain in full, with the rest retrieved from reference TRBV7-2 and TRBJ1-2, is GAGVSQSPSNKVTEKGKDVELRCDPISGHTALYWYRQSLGQGLEFLIYFQGNSAPDKSGLPSDRFSAERTGGSVSTLTIQRTQQEDSAVYLCASSPQGFGYTFGSGTRLTVV.

Remarks on this clone: The sample carries other DNA sequences with the same CDR3. The chain carries TRBV7-2 and TRBJ1-1; 11 bases fit TRBD1. J was trimmed by 4 bases and V by 5 bases; bases with no gene match: 6. Looked up from germline, CDR1 is SGHTA and CDR2 is FQGNSA. The CDR3 consists of 15 residues. This CDR3 is CASSLVGQGGTEAFF. CDR3 coding DNA: TGTGCCAGCAGCCTAGTGGGACAGGGGGGCACTGAAGCTTTCTTT.

This clone was counted only a few times. The gene calls are TRBV12-3 or TRBV12-4 and TRBJ1-1, with D possibly TRBD1 on 5 matching bases. V gave up 4 bases and J gave up 4 bases, with 10 bases separating them. This CDR3 comprises 13 residues. The CDR3 spells CASSSRRGTEAFF. CDR3 coding DNA: TGTGCCAGCAGTTCTAGGAGGGGCACTGAAGCTTTCTTT.

In DNA form, the CDR3 reads TGTGCCTCCACCACAGGGGTCGGTTTCCGTACGCAGTATTTT. Its translation is CASTTGVGFRTQYF. The chain joins TRBV30 to TRBJ2-3, with 7 positions matching TRBD1. Looked up from germline, CDR1 is GTSNPN and CDR2 is SVGIG (reference sequence). The CDR3 runs to 14 residues. V lost 7 bases and J lost 8; bases outside the gene matches: 15.

This clone was seen a single time. The rearrangement uses TRBV4-1 and TRBJ1-6; 9 bases align to TRBD1. The trim removed 2 bases at V and 5 bases at J, leaving 7 bases unmatched. This CDR3 region has 17 residues. Germline CDR1 reads MGHRA; CDR2 reads YSYEKL. The CDR3 nucleotides read TGCGCCAGCAGCCAAACCTCGACAGGGGGACATAATTCACCCCTCCACTTT. It is translated as CASSQTSTGGHNSPLHF.

This chain joins TRBV30 and TRBJ2-1, with D unclear. Germline lookup yields CDR1 GTSNPN and CDR2 SVGIG (reference sequence). With 6 bases removed from V and 5 bases from J, the gap between germline ends came to 11 bases. This CDR3 has 12 amino acids. In nucleotides, the CDR3 is TGTGCCTGCCAACTGTTGGACAATGAGCAGTTCTTC. Residues: CACQLLDNEQFF.

The chain employs TRBV27 and TRBJ1-2; a possible D gene is TRBD1 (6 bases). The CDR3 spans 15 residues. The V and J ends lost 5 bases and 5 bases respectively, with 18 bases between them. Germline V gives CDR1 MNHEY, CDR2 SMNVEV (reference sequence). The CDR3 reads CASSPKSTGPYGYTF. The DNA for the CDR3 is TGTGCCAGCAGTCCAAAATCGACAGGACCGTATGGCTACACCTTC.

V and J are TRBV15 and TRBJ1-4; D may be TRBD1 (6 bases). The germline gives CDR1 LNHNV, CDR2 YYDKDF (reference sequence). V lost 2 bases to trimming and J lost 8 bases, with 15 bases between them. CDR3 length equals 15 residues. CDR3 sequence: CATSRLTGFGEKLFF. CDR3 DNA: TGTGCCACCAGCAGACTCACAGGGTTTGGAGAAAAACTGTTTTTT.

The V call is TRBV28, the J call TRBJ1-2, with D hard to call. V gave up 3 bases and J gave up 2 bases, with 10 bases separating them. The CDR3 contains 14 residues. Germline V CDR1 and CDR2: MDHEN, SYDVKM. CDR3 DNA: TGTGCCAGCAGTTTTTTTGGAGGGAACTATGGCTACACCTTC. This encodes CASSFFGGNYGYTF.

The gene calls are TRBV27 and TRBJ1-2; D remains unclear. The CDR3 contains 14 residues. The V end lost 5 bases, the J end lost 4 bases, and 14 bases lay between the germline ends. Germline CDR1 is MNHEY and CDR2 is SMNVEV (reference sequence). CDR3 DNA: TGTGCCAGCAGTGCGGAGCCTACCTTCTATGGCTACACCTTC. Amino acids: CASSAEPTFYGYTF.